Listed here is a single T cell receptor (beta chain). The target antigen is unknown. The CDR3 length is 13 residues. Germline CDR1 is MGHRA and CDR2 is YSYEKL. V was cut by 4 bases and J by 2 bases, with 8 bases left in between. These data belong to a study of T-cell memory formation after mild COVID-19. TCR alpha and TCR beta cDNA libraries carrying sample barcodes and UMIs came from 5'RACE with constant-segment primers. TCRdb recomputed calls from the 5' RACE reads with MiXCR, one row per CDR3 protein. The sample shows about 90,000 distinct CDR3 sequences, around an eighth of them seen only once. Whole-study findings and limits: Some clones that responded were present in memory (sampled pre-infection), which suggests cross-reactive memory joined. Mainly CM and EM harbored the contracting CD4+ clones; mainly EMRA harbored the CD8+ ones.

The chain uses TRBV4-1 and TRBJ1-2; D call uncertain. Sequencing was done on a sample of PBMCs or a T cell subset sorted from them (not recorded which). The sequence was obtained from an adult woman who had mild COVID-19 (a few samples of this study predate the infection). Cell type and time point are not known. The DNA of the CDR3 is TGCGCCAGCAGCCTCGGGATCAACTATGGCTACACCTTC. Protein: CASSLGINYGYTF.